This T cell receptor beta chain was recorded in a study of blood T cell repertoires in COVID-19. The wider study: Spain, Italy and the United States supplied samples that represented acute and convalescent COVID-19. From T cells, B-cell-depleted T cells, or PBMCs came the material, which was cDNA or gDNA.

This clone was found a few times. The CDR3 runs 18 residues. Data came from immunoSEQ multiplex PCR; TCRdb stores just in-frame clones and leaves some out. The sample lists tens of thousands of clones; 80% to 85% were seen once. Material: peripheral blood. The rearrangement links TRBV1 to TRBJ2-2; TRBD2 was called by the table and not checked on the DNA. TRBV1 is tagged as a pseudogene. This sequence was found in a middle-aged man with acute or convalescent COVID-19. Written as DNA, the CDR3 is TGCACCAGCAGCCAAGCGGCTAGCGGGAAACCGAACACCGGGGAGCTGTTTTTT. This sequence encodes CTSSQAASGKPNTGELFF.